The clone carrying this T cell receptor beta chain was picked up many times. The CDR3 is 17 amino acids. The ends were cut back, 6 bases at V and 3 bases at J, with 24 bases in the middle. CDR1 is SEHNR and CDR2 is FQNEAQ in the germline V gene (reference sequence). Each CDR3 protein is one row after TCRdb ran MiXCR on the 5' RACE reads. The sample carries over 200,000 distinct CDR3 sequences, over 6.5% recorded once. These data originate in a study of T cells after yellow fever vaccination. The clonotype comes from a man aged 30 to 45 who received the YFV17D yellow fever vaccine. The sequencing here drew on CD4+ T cells sorted from PBMCs, taken on the day of the yellow fever booster vaccination. This chain uses TRBV7-9 with TRBJ2-7, with D tentatively TRBD1 (5 bases). The CDR3 DNA reads TGTGCCAGCAGTGACCAGAAACAGGTCTTTGGCTTCTACGAGCAGTACTTC. This gives the protein CASSDQKQVFGFYEQYF.